This T cell receptor beta chain was observed in a study of radiotherapy plus CTLA-4 blockade in lung cancer. Study-wide results and limits: Tumor-origin TCR clones grew in blood after radiotherapy plus ipilimumab.

Notes on this clone: Its target is unknown.

V shed 0 bases and J shed 4 bases, with 15 bases lying between them. The CDR3 is 16 residues long. The V gene's germline CDR1 is SGHTA and CDR2 FQGNSA. Assay used: immunoSEQ multiplex PCR; TCRdb lists only in-frame clones, some missing. The repertoire holds about 110,000 clones, with over 75% as singletons. The source material was peripheral blood, sampled from a patient treated with radiotherapy plus ipilimumab. This receptor was obtained from a human donor with non-small cell lung cancer that progressed on radiotherapy plus ipilimumab. Some clones in this sample may be carry-over from other donors' samples. The J gene is TRBJ2-5, the V gene TRBV7-2, with D hard to call. The CDR3 bases are TGTGCCAGCAGCTTAGCGCTTCGCCGAGCGCCAGAGACCCAGTACTTC. This gives the protein CASSLALRRAPETQYF.